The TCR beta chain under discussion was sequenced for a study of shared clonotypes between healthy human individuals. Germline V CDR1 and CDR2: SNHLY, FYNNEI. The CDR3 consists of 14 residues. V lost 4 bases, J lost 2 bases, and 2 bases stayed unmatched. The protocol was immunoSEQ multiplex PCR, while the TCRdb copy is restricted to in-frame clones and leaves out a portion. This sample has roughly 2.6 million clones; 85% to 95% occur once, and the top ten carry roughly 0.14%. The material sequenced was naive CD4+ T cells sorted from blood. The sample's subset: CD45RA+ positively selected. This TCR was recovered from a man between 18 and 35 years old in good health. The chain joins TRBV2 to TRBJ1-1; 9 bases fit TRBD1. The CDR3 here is CASSVTGGNTEAFF. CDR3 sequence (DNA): TGTGCCAGCAGTGTGACAGGGGGTAACACTGAAGCTTTCTTT.